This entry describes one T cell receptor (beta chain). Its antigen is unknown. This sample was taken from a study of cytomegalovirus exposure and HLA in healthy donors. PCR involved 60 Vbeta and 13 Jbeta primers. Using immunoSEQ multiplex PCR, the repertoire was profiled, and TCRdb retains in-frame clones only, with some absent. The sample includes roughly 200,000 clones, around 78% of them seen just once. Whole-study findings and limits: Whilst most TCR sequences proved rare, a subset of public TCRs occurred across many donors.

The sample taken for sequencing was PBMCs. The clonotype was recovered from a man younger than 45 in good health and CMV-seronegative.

The CDR3 DNA follows: TGTGCCAGCAGCGACGCCGGGACTAGTCTCAACGAGCAGTACTTC. It translates to CASSDAGTSLNEQYF. The chain joins TRBV9 to TRBJ2-7, with 8 bases matching TRBD2. CDR3 length: 15 amino acids. Per the germline V gene, CDR1 is SGDLS and CDR2 is YYNGEE. J was trimmed by 5 bases and V by 3 bases; bases with no gene match: 10.